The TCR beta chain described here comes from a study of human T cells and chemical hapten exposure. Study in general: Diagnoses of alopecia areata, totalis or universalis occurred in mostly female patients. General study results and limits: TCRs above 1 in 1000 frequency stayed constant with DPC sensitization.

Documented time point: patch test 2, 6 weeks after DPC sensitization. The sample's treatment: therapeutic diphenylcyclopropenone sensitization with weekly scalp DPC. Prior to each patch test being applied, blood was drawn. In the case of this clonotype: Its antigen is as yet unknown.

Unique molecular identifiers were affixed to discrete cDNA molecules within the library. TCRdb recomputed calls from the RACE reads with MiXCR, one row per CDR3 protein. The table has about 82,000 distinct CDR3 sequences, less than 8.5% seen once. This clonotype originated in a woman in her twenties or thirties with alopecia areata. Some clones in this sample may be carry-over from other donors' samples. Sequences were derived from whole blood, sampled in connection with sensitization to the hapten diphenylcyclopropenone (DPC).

CDR3 protein: CSVEDLRGGGYTF. The CDR3 nucleotides are TGCAGCGTTGAAGATTTACGGGGTGGTGGCTACACCTTC. The chain is built from TRBV29-1 and TRBJ1-2; D call uncertain. Trimming left V 0 bases short and J 7 bases short, with 12 bases between. The germline CDR1 and CDR2 sequences are SQVTM and ANQGSEA. The CDR3 totals 13 residues. Drawing the rest from reference TRBV29-1 and TRBJ1-2, the complete variable domain is SAVISQKPSRDICQRGTSLTIQCQVDSQVTMMFWYRQQPGQSLTLIATANQGSEATYESGFVIDKFPISRPNLTFSTLTVSNMSPEDSSIYLCSVEDLRGGGYTFGSGTRLTVV.